A single sample gave rise to the 11 T cell receptor beta chains below, sequenced in a study of neoadjuvant nivolumab and ipilimumab in lung cancer (dated by TCRdb to about 2020). What this sample's time point label stands for: at surgical resection after neoadjuvant nivolumab +/- ipilimumab. To prepare the library, the immunoSEQ multiplex PCR assay was applied. Imported from immuneACCESS, the table was reduced by TCRdb to in-frame sequences with V and J called. These copies leave out some clones; in studies compared against another copy, an unresolved V gene accounts for under half, and the cause of the remainder is not known. The sample records some 26,000 clones, roughly four fifths of which are singletons. The ten largest make up 7.5% to 9% of the sample. This material consisted of tumor tissue, taken after neoadjuvant nivolumab, alone or with ipilimumab, at or shortly before surgery. Every receptor here comes from an adult with non-small cell lung cancer.

This clone was counted once. V is TRBV5-1 and J is TRBJ1-1; a weak D match, TRBD1 (5 bases). The germline CDR1 and CDR2 sequences are SGHRS and YFSETQ. V was clipped by 5 bases and J by 1 base, with 12 bases between them. The CDR3 is 14 residues long. The CDR3 loop reads CASRLGVTNTEAFF. CDR3 in DNA: TGCGCCAGCAGGTTAGGGGTCACGAACACTGAAGCTTTCTTT.

The chain employs TRBV20-1 and TRBJ1-4; D gene ambiguous. The CDR3 contains 11 residues. The germline gives CDR1 DFQATT, CDR2 SNEGSKA (reference sequence). V was clipped by 0 bases and J by 7 bases, with 3 bases between them. This chain's CDR3 is CSAREAEKLFF. The DNA for the CDR3 is TGCAGTGCTAGAGAAGCTGAAAAACTGTTTTTT.

The rearrangement links TRBV30 to TRBJ1-1; D is unclear. Germline loops: CDR1 GTSNPN, CDR2 SVGIG (reference sequence). The length of the CDR3 is 13 residues. CDR3 DNA sequence: TGTGCTATCCCGGGGATGGCAGACACTGAAGCTTTCTTT. This gives the protein CAIPGMADTEAFF.

This clone showed up just a few times. V and J are TRBV18 and TRBJ1-3; TRBD1 is a possible D gene (6 bases). V was shortened by 5 bases and J by 8 bases, with 13 bases between the two germline ends. This CDR3 has 13 residues. CDR1 KGHSH and CDR2 LQKENI come from the germline V gene. CDR3 sequence: CASSTTGVDTIYF. The CDR3 DNA sequence: TGTGCCAGCTCAACGACAGGAGTGGACACCATATATTTT.

The chain uses TRBV18 and TRBJ2-1; no clear D. The CDR3 runs 11 residues. V was pared by 7 bases and J by 4 bases, with 5 bases between. Germline V gene lookup returns CDR1 KGHSH and CDR2 LQKENI. Here the CDR3 reads CASLKYNEQFF. The CDR3 nucleotides read TGTGCCAGCTTAAAATACAATGAGCAGTTCTTC.

The chain employs TRBV7-9 and TRBJ2-7; D is ambiguous. In germline, CDR1 is SEHNR, CDR2 FQNEAQ (reference sequence). This CDR3 is 14 amino acids long. Trimming shortened V by 3 bases and J by 7 bases, and 16 bases separated the two germline ends. The CDR3 bases are TGTGCCAGCAGCTTGGGGTACTACAAGTGGGAGCAGTACTTC. This encodes CASSLGYYKWEQYF.

Here the CDR3 reads CASTSDYGYTF. Here the CDR3 DNA reads TGCGCCAGCACCTCCGACTATGGCTACACCTTC. The gene calls are TRBV10-2 and TRBJ1-2; D remains ambiguous. The CDR3 spans 11 residues. Trimming stripped 7 bases from V and 3 bases from J, with 6 bases between. Germline V lookup: CDR1 WSHSY, CDR2 SAAADI.

The chain couples TRBV7-8 to TRBJ1-1; TRBD1 matches at 7 bases. Germline lookup yields CDR1 SGHVS and CDR2 FQNEAQ. V was clipped by 2 bases and J by 3 bases; unmatched bases: 9. The CDR3 sequence is 16 residues long. CDR3 protein: CASSLPGGGRDTEAFF. The CDR3 DNA reads as TGTGCCAGCAGCTTACCCGGAGGGGGCAGGGACACTGAAGCTTTCTTT.

J is TRBJ1-2 and V is TRBV30, with 7 bases matching TRBD1. Germline CDR1 and CDR2: GTSNPN and SVGIG (reference sequence). J was trimmed by 8 bases and V by 8 bases; bases with no gene match: 11. The CDR3 loop spans 12 amino acids. The CDR3 spells CAAIRGMDGYTF. The CDR3 bases are TGTGCCGCGATCAGGGGGATGGACGGCTACACCTTC. Looking up the rest from reference TRBV30 and TRBJ1-2 gives the full variable domain: SQTIHQWPATLVQPVGSPLSLECTVEGTSNPNLYWYRQAAGRGLQLLFYSVGIGQISSEVPQNLSASRPQDRQFILSSKKLLLSDSGFYLCAAIRGMDGYTFGSGTRLTVV.

The chain has TRBV5-1 and TRBJ1-1, with 7 bases fitting TRBD1. V shed 4 bases, J shed 1 base, and the junction held 4 bases outside the gene matches. Germline CDR1 and CDR2: SGHRS and YFSETQ. The CDR3 is 14 amino acids. In DNA, the CDR3 is TGCGCCAGCAGCCCCGGGACAGCGAACACTGAAGCTTTCTTT. Protein sequence: CASSPGTANTEAFF.

The chain recombines TRBV18 with TRBJ1-1; no clear D. The V end was cut by 2 bases, the J end by 1 base, with 11 bases between. CDR1 is KGHSH and CDR2 is LQKENI in the germline V gene. The CDR3 covers 15 residues. The CDR3 DNA reads TGTGCCAGCTCACCATCCCAGACTTCGAACACTGAAGCTTTCTTT. Amino acid sequence: CASSPSQTSNTEAFF.